These 18 T cell receptor beta chains were sequenced from one sample in a study of tumor-infiltrating lymphocytes in primary liver carcinoma. Production of TCR beta cDNA used approximately 480 ng total RNA together with a constant-region primer. Slightly modified ARM-PCR, run as three nested multiplex PCR rounds, produced the TCR beta libraries. TRBV1-TRBV30 forward primers paired with a C-beta reverse primer drove the first two PCR rounds, approximately 11 cycles each. TCRdb used MiXCR to reprocess the multiplex PCR reads, holding one entry per CDR3 protein. This table has tens of thousands of distinct CDR3 sequences, about three quarters appearing once. The source material, roughly 18-30 mg of unsorted bulk tissue, was used to co-extract RNA and DNA. Specimen: liver tumor tissue from sampling region 1. Subset given: tumor region T1, superior pole. Receptors originate from a woman in her twenties or thirties with primary liver carcinoma and hepatitis B virus infection.

Written as DNA, the CDR3 is TGCAGCGTTTCGTGCAGGACACATGGCTACACCTTC. This encodes CSVSCRTHGYTF. The chain carries TRBV29-1 and TRBJ1-2; tentative D call: TRBD1 (5 bases). V dropped 5 bases and J dropped 6 bases, with 13 bases sitting between them. The CDR3 loop spans 12 amino acids. Germline loops: CDR1 SQVTM, CDR2 ANQGSEA.

In this sample, this clonotype turned up once. The rearrangement joins TRBV29-1 to TRBJ1-1; the D gene is possibly TRBD1 (6 bases). Germline CDR1 is SQVTM and CDR2 is ANQGSEA. This CDR3 is 15 amino acids long. Trimming took off 5 bases at V and 2 bases at J, with 18 bases between the two ends. The CDR3 loop is CSVMYSGTLNTEAFF. Here the CDR3 DNA reads TGCAGCGTTATGTATTCCGGGACATTAAACACTGAAGCTTTCTTT.

About this clonotype: In this CDR3 the conserved last residue, phenylalanine or tryptophan, is missing, so a read error is likely. Because the CDR3's place on the DNA is in doubt, the DNA is left out and the CDR3 is given as listed by TCRdb. The chain is built from TRBV5-4 and TRBJ1-3. Germline V gives CDR1 SGHNT, CDR2 YYREEE (reference sequence). The CDR3 extends over 14 residues, inclusive of both ends. This CDR3 reads CASSRTEHGDTIYS.

This clonotype appeared a few times. Germline and junction disagree at one end, which may indicate a read error. The chain is built from TRBV6-1 and TRBJ1-4; D unclear. Germline V lookup: CDR1 MNHNS, CDR2 SASEGT. CDR3 length: 14 amino acids. CDR3 in amino acids: CASRDHGGREKLIF. CDR3 coding DNA: TGTGCCAGCAGGGACCACGGTGGCCGTGAAAAACTGATTTTT.

As regards this clonotype: No conserved phenylalanine or tryptophan is present at the end of the CDR3, so a read error is the likely explanation. The chain has TRBV12-3 or TRBV12-4 and TRBJ2-1; 10 positions match TRBD2. The CDR3 is made up of 15 amino acids. With V trimmed by 6 bases and J by 9 bases, 11 bases remained unmatched. The DNA for the CDR3 is TGTGCCAGCAGCCAGTCCAGGACTAGCGGACTTGAGCAGTTCATC. Amino acid sequence: CASSQSRTSGLEQFI.

Remarks on this clonotype: The CDR3 end shows no conserved phenylalanine or tryptophan, and so a read error is likely. The chain links TRBV7-8 to TRBJ1-5; D may be TRBD1 (5 bases). The J call is doubtful: the DNA matches TRBJ2-3 better. In germline, CDR1 is SGHVS, CDR2 FQNEAQ. This CDR3 has 15 residues. The CDR3 spells CSSSDSRYSNQPQYY. In nucleotides, the CDR3 is TGTTCCAGCAGCGACAGCCGGTATAGCAATCAGCCCCAGTATTAT.

This clonotype was picked up one time. The chain is built from TRBV12-3 or TRBV12-4 and TRBJ1-3; D is possibly TRBD1 (6 bases). V was shortened by 6 bases and J by 2 bases, with 17 bases between the two germline ends. The CDR3 runs to 16 residues. This CDR3 is CASRGVATGTGNTIYF. CDR3 nucleotide sequence: TGTGCCAGCAGAGGTGTTGCCACAGGGACTGGAAACACCATATATTTT.

The chain recombines TRBV11-2 with TRBJ2-5; tentative D call: TRBD2 (6 bases). The V and J ends lost 10 bases and 0 bases respectively, with 21 bases between them. This CDR3 has 16 residues. CDR1 is SGHAT and CDR2 is FQNNGV in the germline V gene. The CDR3 loop reads CANRSGDSTHQETQYF. Here the CDR3 DNA reads TGTGCCAACAGATCCGGGGACTCGACCCACCAAGAGACCCAGTACTTC. Complete variable domain (other parts from reference TRBV11-2 and TRBJ2-5): EAGVAQSPRYKIIEKRQSVAFWCNPISGHATLYWYQQILGQGPKLLIQFQNNGVVDDSQLPKDRFSAERLKGVDSTLKIQPAKLEDSAVYLCANRSGDSTHQETQYFGPGTRLLVL.

Turning to this clonotype: This could be a read error, since a much larger clone is one nucleotide away. No conserved phenylalanine or tryptophan is present at the end of the CDR3, so a read error is the likely explanation. The rearrangement uses TRBV6-5 and TRBJ1-1; D is unresolved. Trimming took 3 bases from V and 10 from J, leaving 9 bases between them. The CDR3 loop spans 11 amino acids. The germline V gene has CDR1 MNHEY and CDR2 SVGAGI. CDR3: CASSYADLAFS. The CDR3 nucleotides are TGTGCCAGCAGTTATGCAGATTTAGCTTTCTCT.

This clonotype was seen repeatedly, ten times or more. The chain couples TRBV4-3 to TRBJ2-1; D uncertain. CDR1 is LGHNA and CDR2 is YSLEER in the germline V gene. This CDR3 is 14 amino acids long. Trimming cost V 0 bases and J 10 bases, with 13 bases left between them. The DNA for the CDR3 is TGCGCCAGCAGCCAAGATTTGGTGTTTGGAGAGCAGTTCTTC. It translates to CASSQDLVFGEQFF.

A word on this clonotype: A junction end diverges from the germline sequence, so it may reflect a read error. The chain links TRBV5-6 to TRBJ1-1, with D possibly being TRBD1 (5 bases). From germline, CDR1 is SGHDT and CDR2 YYEEEE. The CDR3 length is 15 residues. The CDR3 coding sequence is TGTGCCAGCAACTTGGTGGGGGAGGTGAGCATTGAAGCTATCTTT. Its translation is CASNLVGEVSIEAIF.

In DNA, the CDR3 is TGCAGCGTAGATGAGAATGAGCAGTTCTTC. This translates into CSVDENEQFF. V is TRBV29-1 and J is TRBJ2-1; D gene unclear. Germline V lookup: CDR1 SQVTM, CDR2 ANQGSEA. The germline V and J ends were trimmed by 6 bases and 7 bases, with 7 bases remaining between them. This CDR3 is built from 10 residues.

A remark on this clonotype: One end of the junction fails to match germline, which may point to a read error. V usage is TRBV11-2 and J usage is TRBJ1-1; TRBD1 agrees at 12 bases. CDR3 length: 20 residues. CDR1 and CDR2 (germline): SGHAT, FQNNGV. The chain's CDR3 is CASIARDRGRKMWRNTEAFF. For the CDR3, the DNA is TGTGCAAGCATCGCTCGGGACAGGGGGCGCAAGATGTGGAGAAACACTGAAGCTTTCTTT. The whole variable domain, remainder taken from reference TRBV11-2 and TRBJ1-1, is EAGVAQSPRYKIIEKRQSVAFWCNPISGHATLYWYQQILGQGPKLLIQFQNNGVVDDSQLPKDRFSAERLKGVDSTLKIQPAKLEDSAVYLCASIARDRGRKMWRNTEAFFGQGTRLTVV.

This clonotype was found a few times. A read error may be the cause here, since a much bigger clone is one base away. The rearrangement uses TRBV24-1 and TRBJ1-5; TRBD1 might be the D (6 bases). CDR3 size: 14 residues. Germline assignment: CDR1 KGHDR and CDR2 SFDVKD. The DNA for the CDR3 is TGTACCACCACCAAAAGGGGGATGAATCAGCCCCAGCATTTT. It encodes CTTTKRGMNQPQHF.

V is TRBV29-1 and J is TRBJ1-2, with 8 nucleotides matching TRBD1. CDR3 length: 14 residues. Looked up from germline, CDR1 is SQVTM and CDR2 is ANQGSEA. The J segment lost 7 bases and the V segment lost 7 bases, leaving 14 bases of the junction unmatched. The DNA for the CDR3 is TGCAGCGGTGGGGGTACAGGGGGGACGAGTGGCTACACCTTC. It yields the protein CSGGGTGGTSGYTF.

The table lists this clonotype with a few counts. Sequence at one end of the junction differs from germline and may be a read error. This chain connects TRBV12-3 or TRBV12-4 to TRBJ2-1; the D is unclear. The CDR3 runs to 11 residues. In nucleotides, the CDR3 is TGTGCCAGCAGTCCCTACAATAAGCAGTTCTTC. Translating gives CASSPYNKQFF.

Of note for this clonotype: The conserved phenylalanine or tryptophan normally closing the CDR3 is absent here, so this likely arose from a read error. In DNA, the CDR3 is TGTGCCAGCAATTACAAGGATAGCAGCTCCTACGAGCAGTACTAC. The encoded protein is CASNYKDSSSYEQYY. The chain carries TRBV6-5 and TRBJ2-7; no firm D call. The CDR3 has 15 residues. Germline V gives CDR1 MNHEY, CDR2 SVGAGI.

As concerns this clonotype: A junction end diverges from the germline sequence, so it may reflect a read error. The chain combines TRBV7-9 with TRBJ1-2; D gene ambiguous. The CDR3 is 16 amino acids. Per germline, CDR1 SEHNR and CDR2 FQNEAQ (reference sequence). CDR3 sequence reads: CTSSLASRDQTNGYTF. Here the CDR3 DNA reads TGTACCAGCAGCTTAGCGTCCCGAGACCAGACGAATGGCTACACCTTC.